The entry below gives a single T cell receptor (beta chain) sequence along with its context. Libraries were prepared by immunoSEQ multiplex PCR; TCRdb keeps only in-frame clonotypes and omits some of them. The sample has about 110,000 clones; roughly 89% are singletons. This CDR3 region has 14 residues. Per germline, CDR1 SEHNR and CDR2 FQNEAQ (reference sequence). Trimming removed 2 bases from V and 2 bases from J, with 9 bases in between. This entry is derived from a study of cytomegalovirus exposure and HLA in healthy donors. The sequenced sample was PBMCs. The sequence was collected from a woman younger than 35 in good health and CMV-seronegative. V usage is TRBV7-9 and J usage is TRBJ1-2; D might be TRBD1 (5 bases). The chain's CDR3 is CASSLTGSNYGYTF. The CDR3, as DNA: TGTGCCAGCAGCTTAACAGGCTCAAACTATGGCTACACCTTC.